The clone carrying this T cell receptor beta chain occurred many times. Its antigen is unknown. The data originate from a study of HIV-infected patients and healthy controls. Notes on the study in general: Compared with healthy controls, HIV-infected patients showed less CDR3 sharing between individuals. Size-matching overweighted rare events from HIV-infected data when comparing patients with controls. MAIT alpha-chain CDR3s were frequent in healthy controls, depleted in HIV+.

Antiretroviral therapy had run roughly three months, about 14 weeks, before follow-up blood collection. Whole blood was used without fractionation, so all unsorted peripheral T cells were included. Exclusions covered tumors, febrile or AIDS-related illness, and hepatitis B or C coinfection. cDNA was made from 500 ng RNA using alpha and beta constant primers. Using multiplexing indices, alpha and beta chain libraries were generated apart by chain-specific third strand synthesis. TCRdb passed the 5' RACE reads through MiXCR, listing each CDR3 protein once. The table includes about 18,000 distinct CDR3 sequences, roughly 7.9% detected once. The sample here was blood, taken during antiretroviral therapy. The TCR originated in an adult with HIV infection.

The CDR3 spells CASGPSPVMAPNYGYTF. Written as DNA, the CDR3 is TGTGCTAGTGGTCCCTCTCCGGTGATGGCCCCCAACTATGGCTACACCTTC. This chain connects TRBV12-5 to TRBJ1-2; D is undetermined. The CDR3 sequence is 17 residues long. Germline V lookup: CDR1 LGHNT, CDR2 FRNRAP. Trimming cost V 5 bases and J 2 bases, with 21 bases left between them.